These 28 T cell receptor beta chains came from one sample sequenced in a study of vaccination and CD4 T cells after COVID-19 (dated by TCRdb to 2022 to 2024). In light of the paper, this sample's treatment or condition label describes: roughly 10-day PBMC culture with coronavirus spike peptide pools or control peptides (ViraFEST assay). The library was built by means of PCR. The instrument was an Illumina iSeq 100. TCR sequencing of DNA from cultured CD4+ T cells used the Oncomine TCR Beta short-read assay at the Johns Hopkins FTIC core. TCRdb reworked the public reads: Q25 trimming with fastp, MiXCR clone assembly, productive beta chains retained. Each CDR3 protein gets just one entry, which takes the most common genes and DNA from the rows behind it. The sample yields over 20,000 distinct CDR3 sequences; under 55% were counted once. The ten most abundant clones make up roughly 4.9% of the sample.

Their target antigens are unknown. Sequenced input: CD4+ T cells from blood, cultured in vitro. The receptors were gathered from a human donor who had recovered from COVID-19.

This clonotype occurred a few times. The CDR3 spells CASSSRGALGGAYEQYF. CDR3 sequence (DNA): TGTGCCAGTAGTTCCCGGGGCGCCCTTGGGGGGGCTTACGAGCAGTACTTC. The chain recombines TRBV19 with TRBJ2-7; tentatively, D is TRBD2 (7 bases). There are 17 residues in the CDR3. Germline values: CDR1 LNHDA, CDR2 SQIVND (reference sequence). Trimming shortened V by 5 bases and J by 4 bases, and 24 bases separated the two germline ends.

The chain is built from TRBV5-5 and TRBJ1-6, with D unclear. CDR3 length: 14 residues. Germline V CDR1 and CDR2: SGHKS, YYEKEE (reference sequence). V was shortened by 2 bases and J by 6 bases, with 9 bases between the two germline ends. DNA of the CDR3: TGTGCCAGCAGCTTAGGCCTGAGTAATTCACCCCTCCACTTT. The encoded protein is CASSLGLSNSPLHF. The whole variable domain, filled in from reference TRBV5-5 and TRBJ1-6, reads DAGVTQSPTHLIKTRGQQVTLRCSPISGHKSVSWYQQVLGQGPQFIFQYYEKEERGRGNFPDRFSARQFPNYSSELNVNALLLGDSALYLCASSLGLSNSPLHFGNGTRLTVT.

DNA of the CDR3: TGTGCCAGCTCAAAGGATAAAGATACGCAGTATTTT. Residues: CASSKDKDTQYF. The chain combines TRBV18 with TRBJ2-3; no clear D gene. CDR1 is KGHSH and CDR2 is LQKENI in the germline V gene. The length of the CDR3 is 12 residues. The V and J ends lost 5 bases and 5 bases respectively, with 8 bases between them. The full variable domain, its missing parts supplied by reference TRBV18 and TRBJ2-3, is NAGVMQNPRHLVRRRGQEARLRCSPMKGHSHVYWYRQLPEEGLKFMVYLQKENIIDESGMPKERFSAEFPKEGPSILRIQQVVRGDSAAYFCASSKDKDTQYFGPGTRLTVL.

This clonotype was seen a few times. J is TRBJ2-3 and V is TRBV20-1; 8 positions agree with TRBD2. The ends lost 0 bases at V and 1 base at J; junction bases unmatched: 12. Germline lookup yields CDR1 DFQATT and CDR2 SNEGSKA (reference sequence). This CDR3 region has 18 residues. This CDR3 is CSARDRGRTSSRTDTQYF. DNA for the CDR3: TGCAGTGCTAGAGATCGGGGGCGGACTAGCTCACGCACAGATACGCAGTATTTT.

The CDR3 sequence is CASSFGRLQPQHF. Here the CDR3 DNA reads TGTGCCAGCAGCTTTGGCAGGTTGCAGCCCCAGCATTTT. The chain couples TRBV7-2 to TRBJ1-5, with D hard to call. Germline CDR1 reads SGHTA; CDR2 reads FQGNSA. CDR3 length: 13 residues. Trimming took 3 bases from V and 7 from J, leaving 10 bases between them.

The chain couples TRBV30 to TRBJ1-5; the match to TRBD1 covers 7 bases. The CDR3 has 17 residues. The J segment lost 6 bases and the V segment lost 2 bases, leaving 16 bases of the junction unmatched. Germline-derived CDR1 and CDR2 are GTSNPN and SVGIG (reference sequence). The CDR3 protein is CAWSFRQGRGLGQPQHF. The CDR3 DNA reads as TGTGCCTGGAGTTTCCGACAGGGTAGGGGTCTGGGTCAGCCCCAGCATTTT.

The rearrangement links TRBV11-2 to TRBJ1-1; D unclear. The CDR3 has 11 residues. The V gene lost 1 base and the J gene lost 8 bases, with 5 bases spanning the gap. Germline V lookup: CDR1 SGHAT, CDR2 FQNNGV. The CDR3, as DNA: TGTGCCAGCAGCTTAGTTATGGAAGCTTTCTTT. Translation gives CASSLVMEAFF.

The chain combines TRBV7-2 with TRBJ1-3; D unclear. This CDR3 is 12 amino acids long. Germline V lookup: CDR1 SGHTA, CDR2 FQGNSA. V shed 2 bases and J shed 8 bases, with 7 bases lying between them. Here the CDR3 DNA reads TGTGCCAGCAGCTTAAATCGGGACACCATATATTTT. This sequence encodes CASSLNRDTIYF.

The chain joins TRBV2 to TRBJ1-2; TRBD1 might be the D (6 bases). V was pared by 5 bases and J by 6 bases, with 10 bases between. Germline loops: CDR1 SNHLY, CDR2 FYNNEI. The CDR3 covers 12 residues. The CDR3 coding sequence is TGTGCCAGCAGTTCAGGGGAACATGGCTACACCTTC. Protein sequence: CASSSGEHGYTF. Full variable domain (outside the CDR3, taken from reference TRBV2 and TRBJ1-2): EPEVTQTPSHQVTQMGQEVILRCVPISNHLYFYWYRQILGQKVEFLVSFYNNEISEKSEIFDDQFSVERPDGSNFTLKIRSTKLEDSAMYFCASSSGEHGYTFGSGTRLTVV.

The gene calls are TRBV29-1 and TRBJ2-3; TRBD1 matches 7 bases. From germline, CDR1 is SQVTM and CDR2 ANQGSEA. There are 16 residues in the CDR3. V lost 7 bases, J lost 0 bases, and 13 bases stayed unmatched. As DNA, the CDR3 is TGCAGCGCAACAATTCGGGACAGAACTAGCACAGATACGCAGTATTTT. As protein: CSATIRDRTSTDTQYF.

This clonotype was detected once. This chain joins TRBV6-1 and TRBJ2-7, with D hard to call. CDR1 is MNHNS and CDR2 is SASEGT in the germline V gene. The CDR3 runs 14 residues. The V and J ends lost 7 bases and 6 bases respectively, with 19 bases between them. The CDR3, as DNA: TGTGCCAGCACCACTACAGTGACCTCTCTCGAGCAGTACTTC. Residues: CASTTTVTSLEQYF.

This clonotype appeared a few times. The rearrangement uses TRBV10-3 and TRBJ1-2; D is ambiguous. Germline CDR1 ENHRY, CDR2 SYGVKD. Trimming took 0 bases from V and 4 from J, leaving 9 bases between them. This CDR3 comprises 14 residues. CDR3 bases: TGTGCCATCAGTGAGTCTGGGCAGTTCTATGGCTACACCTTC. This codes for CAISESGQFYGYTF.

V gene TRBV7-6 combines with J gene TRBJ2-5; D ambiguous. The germline V gene has CDR1 SGHVS and CDR2 FNYEAQ. This CDR3 region has 12 residues. The V end was cut by 5 bases, the J end by 1 base, with 5 bases between. Here the CDR3 DNA reads TGTGCCAGCAGCCCTCGCCAAGAGACCCAGTACTTC. Its protein product is CASSPRQETQYF.

The chain uses TRBV28 and TRBJ2-5; D is possibly TRBD1 (6 bases). The CDR3 has 12 amino acids. With 5 bases removed from V and 4 bases from J, the gap between germline ends came to 8 bases. The V gene's germline CDR1 is MDHEN and CDR2 SYDVKM. CDR3 nucleotide sequence: TGTGCCAGCAGTCGGACAGTAGAGACCCAGTACTTC. It is translated as CASSRTVETQYF.

The J gene is TRBJ2-1, the V gene TRBV20-1; 12 bases line up with TRBD1. Unmatched junction bases numbered 12, after V lost 1 base and J lost 8 bases. Germline CDR1 is DFQATT and CDR2 is SNEGSKA (reference sequence). This CDR3 region has 17 residues. This chain's CDR3 is CSARAGGQGAYFDEQFF. The CDR3 nucleotides are TGCAGTGCTAGAGCTGGGGGACAGGGGGCTTATTTCGATGAGCAGTTCTTC.

This clonotype was detected only a few times. The chain recombines TRBV28 with TRBJ2-3; TRBD1 might be the D (6 bases). CDR1 and CDR2 from the germline V gene are MDHEN and SYDVKM. V was trimmed by 5 bases and J by 2 bases, leaving 8 bases between them. The CDR3 is 13 amino acids. The CDR3, as DNA: TGTGCCAGCAGTCCAGGGGACACAGATACGCAGTATTTT. Its translation: CASSPGDTDTQYF.

The CDR3 here is CASTIQGAPVGYTF. The CDR3 DNA reads TGTGCCAGCACCATACAGGGGGCTCCCGTTGGCTACACCTTC. This rearrangement joins TRBV28 to TRBJ1-2; 9 bases are shared with TRBD1. Germline V gene data show CDR1 as MDHEN and CDR2 as SYDVKM. Trimming cost V 7 bases and J 7 bases; bases outside gene matches: 10. The CDR3 has 14 amino acids.

This chain uses TRBV19 with TRBJ2-5; tentative D call: TRBD1 (5 bases). The CDR3 is 13 amino acids. With 6 bases removed from V and 4 bases from J, the gap between germline ends came to 12 bases. Germline assignment: CDR1 LNHDA and CDR2 SQIVND (reference sequence). The CDR3: CASSPTVLETQYF. The CDR3 DNA reads as TGTGCCAGTAGCCCGACAGTCCTAGAGACCCAGTACTTC.

In its sample, this clonotype was seen a few times. J is TRBJ2-2 and V is TRBV7-2; the match to TRBD1 covers 9 bases. The CDR3 sequence is 14 residues long. Germline CDR1 SGHTA, CDR2 FQGNSA. Trimming at V came to 5 bases and at J to 6 bases, leaving 4 bases not matched to a gene. CDR3 DNA sequence: TGTGCCAGCAGCGCGGGACAGGGTGCCGGGGAGCTGTTTTTT. As protein: CASSAGQGAGELFF.

This chain uses TRBV30 with TRBJ1-6; D is uncertain. V gave up 1 base and J gave up 8 bases, with 12 bases separating them. Germline lookup yields CDR1 GTSNPN and CDR2 SVGIG (reference sequence). This CDR3 has 14 residues. The CDR3 loop is CAWSGRGGDSPLHF. CDR3 bases: TGTGCCTGGAGTGGCCGTGGCGGGGATTCACCCCTCCACTTT. Supplemented by reference TRBV30 and TRBJ1-6, the full variable domain reads SQTIHQWPATLVQPVGSPLSLECTVEGTSNPNLYWYRQAAGRGLQLLFYSVGIGQISSEVPQNLSASRPQDRQFILSSKKLLLSDSGFYLCAWSGRGGDSPLHFGNGTRLTVT.

The genes are TRBV12-1 and TRBJ2-5; no DNA check was done on the table's D call, TRBD1. TRBV12-1 is deemed a pseudogene. This CDR3 has 14 amino acids. This CDR3 reads CASSYPDSQETQYF. The DNA of the CDR3 is TGTGCCAGCAGCTACCCGGACAGCCAAGAGACCCAGTACTTC.

This clonotype was seen only a few times. The rearrangement uses TRBV2 and TRBJ1-5; TRBD1 aligns across 7 bases. The length of the CDR3 is 14 residues. Trimming cost V 5 bases and J 2 bases; bases outside gene matches: 3. Germline V gene data show CDR1 as SNHLY and CDR2 as FYNNEI. CDR3 protein: CASSKTGGNQPQHF. CDR3 nucleotides: TGTGCCAGCAGTAAAACAGGGGGCAATCAGCCCCAGCATTTT.

This clonotype has only a few counts. The CDR3 bases are TGTGCCACCAGCCCCGGGGGGGACCCCTATGGCTACACCTTC. Translated, it gives CATSPGGDPYGYTF. The rearrangement links TRBV24-1 to TRBJ1-2; tentative D call: TRBD1 (5 bases). Germline values: CDR1 KGHDR, CDR2 SFDVKD. This CDR3 has 14 residues. The V gene lost 7 bases and the J gene lost 4 bases, with 15 bases spanning the gap.

This clonotype was counted between two and nine times. The chain links TRBV15 to TRBJ1-6; possibly TRBD1 for D (5 bases). With 1 base removed from V and 10 bases from J, the gap between germline ends came to 8 bases. Per the germline V gene, CDR1 is LNHNV and CDR2 is YYDKDF (reference sequence). The CDR3 totals 13 residues. CDR3 region: CATSRGRGSPLHF. DNA for the CDR3: TGTGCCACCAGCAGAGGACGGGGGTCACCCCTCCACTTT. Looking up the rest from reference TRBV15 and TRBJ1-6 gives the full variable domain: DAMVIQNPRYQVTQFGKPVTLSCSQTLNHNVMYWYQQKSSQAPKLLFHYYDKDFNNEADTPDNFQSRRPNTSFCFLDIRSPGLGDTAMYLCATSRGRGSPLHFGNGTRLTVT.

This clonotype has a handful of counts. This chain connects TRBV19 to TRBJ2-3; D uncertain. The ends were cut back, 5 bases at V and 0 bases at J, with 9 bases in the middle. Germline V gives CDR1 LNHDA, CDR2 SQIVND (reference sequence). The CDR3 is 14 amino acids. The CDR3 sequence is CASSPAASTDTQYF. The CDR3 region has the DNA TGTGCCAGTAGTCCCGCGGCTAGCACAGATACGCAGTATTTT.

The rearrangement links TRBV30 to TRBJ1-2; D not certain. The CDR3 extends over 14 amino acids. The ends were cut back, 0 bases at V and 3 bases at J, with 11 bases in the middle. The V gene's germline CDR1 is GTSNPN and CDR2 SVGIG (reference sequence). CDR3 nucleotide sequence: TGTGCCTGGAGTGTTAGGCCCCATGACTATGGCTACACCTTC. This gives the protein CAWSVRPHDYGYTF.

This clonotype was recorded a few times. The rearrangement links TRBV12-3 or TRBV12-4 to TRBJ1-2, with D tentatively TRBD1 (6 bases). V lost 5 bases, J lost 7 bases, and 11 bases lay in between. This CDR3 contains 12 residues. The CDR3 DNA is TGTGCCAGCAGTGCAGGGGTGGCTGGCTACACCTTC. Its translation is CASSAGVAGYTF.

V and J are TRBV2 and TRBJ2-7, with D perhaps matching TRBD1 (6 bases). Trimming removed 4 bases at V and 6 bases at J, with 13 bases between. In germline, CDR1 is SNHLY, CDR2 FYNNEI. There are 13 residues in the CDR3. CDR3 nucleotide sequence: TGTGCCAGCAGTGCCGGCCGGGACACCGAGCAGTACTTC. Translating gives CASSAGRDTEQYF.